These 31 T cell receptor beta chains originate from one sample sequenced in a study of T-cell memory formation after mild COVID-19. Using its own MiXCR run on the 5' RACE reads, TCRdb lists one record per CDR3 protein. Here the sample spans around 300,000 distinct CDR3 sequences, more than 15% being singletons. Sequencing used PBMCs or a T cell subset sorted from them (not recorded which). All receptors come from a man aged 18 to 29 who had mild COVID-19 (a few samples of this study predate the infection). Cell type and time point are not known.

There are a few counts of this clonotype. The chain uses TRBV6-5 and TRBJ1-2, with 9 bases matching TRBD1. The CDR3 has 13 residues. Trimming removed 6 bases from V and 7 bases from J; junction bases left unmatched: 6. Looked up from germline, CDR1 is MNHEY and CDR2 is SVGAGI. CDR3 DNA sequence: TGTGCCAGCAGCCCCGGGACAGGGTTTGGCTACACCTTC. It is translated as CASSPGTGFGYTF.

The CDR3 loop reads CASGRGGYTF. The DNA of the CDR3 is TGTGCCAGCGGAAGAGGTGGCTACACCTTC. The V and J genes are TRBV28 and TRBJ1-2, with D unclear. Between the trimmed V and J ends, which lost 8 bases and 7 bases, there was a span of 8 bases. This CDR3 is 10 amino acids long. Per the germline V gene, CDR1 is MDHEN and CDR2 is SYDVKM.

The V call is TRBV6-1, the J call TRBJ2-1; no reliable D call. V was cut by 2 bases and J by 7 bases, with 9 bases left in between. The germline gives CDR1 MNHNS, CDR2 SASEGT. The CDR3 spans 13 residues. The CDR3 is CASSELQPNEQFF. The CDR3 nucleotides read TGTGCCAGCAGTGAACTCCAGCCTAATGAGCAGTTCTTC.

The genes are TRBV6-5 and TRBJ1-2, with 10 bases that match TRBD1. CDR1 is MNHEY and CDR2 is SVGAGI in the germline V gene. J lost 5 bases, V lost 6 bases, and 6 bases had no gene match. The CDR3 contains 14 residues. CDR3 nucleotide sequence: TGTGCCAGCAGCCGGGACAGGGGAGGATATGGCTACACCTTC. It yields the protein CASSRDRGGYGYTF.

The genes are TRBV29-1 and TRBJ1-5; tentative D call: TRBD1 (6 bases). V gave up 6 bases and J gave up 2 bases, with 14 bases separating them. Germline V lookup: CDR1 SQVTM, CDR2 ANQGSEA. This CDR3 has 14 amino acids. The DNA for the CDR3 is TGCAGCGTAGCTGACAGGATGGGCAATCAGCCCCAGCATTTT. Translation: CSVADRMGNQPQHF. The full variable domain, completed using reference TRBV29-1 and TRBJ1-5, is SAVISQKPSRDICQRGTSLTIQCQVDSQVTMMFWYRQQPGQSLTLIATANQGSEATYESGFVIDKFPISRPNLTFSTLTVSNMSPEDSSIYLCSVADRMGNQPQHFGDGTRLSIL.

The chain couples TRBV7-3 to TRBJ2-6; tentatively, D is TRBD1 or TRBD2 (5 bases each). There are 17 residues in the CDR3. The V end was cut by 5 bases, the J end by 4 bases, with 18 bases between. Germline CDR1 SGHTA, CDR2 FQGTGA. The CDR3 bases are TGTGCCAGCAGCGGGACGATCCACGGGGCCGGGGCCAACGTCCTGACTTTC. The encoded protein is CASSGTIHGAGANVLTF.

The J gene is TRBJ2-5, the V gene TRBV27; 9 nucleotides align to TRBD2. Germline CDR1 reads MNHEY; CDR2 reads SMNVEV (reference sequence). The trim removed 4 bases at V and 1 base at J, leaving 4 bases unmatched. This CDR3 contains 15 residues. The CDR3 sequence: CASSSGLALQETQYF. The DNA for the CDR3 is TGTGCCAGCAGTTCGGGACTAGCACTCCAAGAGACCCAGTACTTC.

This clonotype was detected only a few times. The chain joins TRBV6-5 to TRBJ2-1; 9 positions match TRBD2. This CDR3 contains 14 residues. V trimming: 6 bases; J trimming: 9 bases; junction bases outside the gene matches: 9. Looked up from germline, CDR1 is MNHEY and CDR2 is SVGAGI. The CDR3, as DNA: TGTGCCAGCAGAGTTCGCGGGGGGGCACTTGAGCAGTTCTTC. Translating it yields CASRVRGGALEQFF.

There are a few counts of this clonotype. V is TRBV5-5 and J is TRBJ1-6; perhaps TRBD1 as D (5 bases). This CDR3 has 13 amino acids. Germline values: CDR1 SGHKS, CDR2 YYEKEE (reference sequence). Trimming left V 1 base short and J 10 bases short, with 9 bases between. In DNA form, the CDR3 reads TGTGCCAGCAGCTTGCGAGGGGAATCACCCCTCCACTTT. Amino acids: CASSLRGESPLHF.

The rearrangement joins TRBV4-1 to TRBJ2-3; 8 nucleotides agree with TRBD2. Germline CDR1 MGHRA, CDR2 YSYEKL. V shed 1 base, J shed 6 bases, and the junction held 9 bases outside the gene matches. The CDR3 runs 16 residues. The CDR3 is CASSQGSSGGEDTQYF. In DNA, the CDR3 is TGCGCCAGCAGCCAAGGGAGCAGCGGGGGAGAGGATACGCAGTATTTT.

This clonotype occurred a few times. The chain has TRBV20-1 and TRBJ1-5; D not certain. Germline CDR1 DFQATT, CDR2 SNEGSKA (reference sequence). Trimming shortened V by 4 bases and J by 1 base, and 8 bases separated the two germline ends. The CDR3 spans 13 residues. CDR3 protein: CSAIRGSNQPQHF. The CDR3, as DNA: TGCAGTGCTATTCGCGGGAGCAATCAGCCCCAGCATTTT.

This chain uses TRBV7-9 with TRBJ2-7; no definite D call. CDR3 length equals 14 residues. Germline CDR1 and CDR2: SEHNR and FQNEAQ (reference sequence). V shed 2 bases and J shed 3 bases, with 11 bases lying between them. The CDR3 here is CASSLTPPDYEQYF. The CDR3 DNA reads TGTGCCAGCAGCTTAACACCGCCAGACTACGAGCAGTACTTC.

J is TRBJ1-1 and V is TRBV5-4; no clear D. The germline CDR1 and CDR2 sequences are SGHNT and YYREEE (reference sequence). The CDR3 consists of 14 residues. Deletions cut 3 bases from V and 5 bases from J, with 14 bases between. The CDR3 region is CASSSTGVETEAFF. The CDR3 nucleotides read TGTGCCAGCAGCTCCACTGGGGTGGAGACTGAAGCTTTCTTT.

This clonotype was observed a handful of times. The chain has TRBV6-6 and TRBJ2-2, with D unclear. Germline V gives CDR1 MNHNY, CDR2 SVGAGI (reference sequence). The CDR3 spans 14 residues. V lost 0 bases, J lost 3 bases, and 5 bases lay in between. The CDR3 bases are TGTGCCAGCAGTTACTCTGGCTACACCGGGGAGCTGTTTTTT. It yields the protein CASSYSGYTGELFF.

The rearrangement joins TRBV12-5 to TRBJ1-5, with 8 bases identical to TRBD1. Germline V gives CDR1 LGHNT, CDR2 FRNRAP. The V gene end was trimmed by 1 base and the J gene end by 10 bases; junction bases not matched to a gene: 9. This CDR3 spans 15 amino acids. This chain's CDR3 is CASGLETGVSEPQHF. The CDR3 DNA reads TGTGCTAGTGGTTTGGAGACAGGGGTCTCCGAACCCCAGCATTTT.

V gene TRBV9 combines with J gene TRBJ1-1, with D hard to call. The germline V and J ends were trimmed by 3 bases and 0 bases, with 12 bases remaining between them. The CDR3 totals 15 residues. Germline V lookup: CDR1 SGDLS, CDR2 YYNGEE. CDR3 bases: TGTGCCAGCAGCGCCATTGGCGGGGTGAACACTGAAGCTTTCTTT. Translated, it gives CASSAIGGVNTEAFF. The variable domain in full, with the rest retrieved from reference TRBV9 and TRBJ1-1, is DSGVTQTPKHLITATGQRVTLRCSPRSGDLSVYWYQQSLDQGLQFLIQYYNGEERAKGNILERFSAQQFPDLHSELNLSSLELGDSALYFCASSAIGGVNTEAFFGQGTRLTVV.

The chain couples TRBV4-1 to TRBJ2-3; tentatively, D is TRBD1 (6 bases). V lost 0 bases to trimming and J lost 3 bases, with 22 bases between them. CDR1 and CDR2 (germline): MGHRA, YSYEKL. The CDR3 totals 19 residues. CDR3 protein: CASSQEVNGILRGTDTQYF. CDR3 bases: TGCGCCAGCAGCCAAGAAGTCAACGGGATCCTCAGGGGAACAGATACGCAGTATTTT.

This clonotype was found a few times. The chain uses TRBV9 and TRBJ2-2; possible D gene TRBD2, 5 bases. The CDR3 length is 17 residues. The germline V gene has CDR1 SGDLS and CDR2 YYNGEE. V was shortened by 2 bases and J by 0 bases, with 14 bases between the two germline ends. CDR3 DNA sequence: TGTGCCAGCAGCGTGACGGGATCCGGGGCGAACACCGGGGAGCTGTTTTTT. It specifies CASSVTGSGANTGELFF.

This rearrangement joins TRBV12-3 or TRBV12-4 to TRBJ1-2; D is perhaps TRBD1 (5 bases). The CDR3 has 13 residues. Deletions cut 2 bases from V and 6 bases from J, with 10 bases between. CDR3 bases: TGTGCCAGCAGTTTAAGGGGTAATAATGGCTACACCTTC. Protein sequence: CASSLRGNNGYTF.

This clonotype was counted between two and nine times. The chain joins TRBV4-2 to TRBJ2-1, with TRBD2 identical over 11 bases. Germline CDR1 reads LGHNA; CDR2 reads YNFKEQ. The length of the CDR3 is 15 residues. V lost 4 bases and J lost 4; bases outside the gene matches: 3. In DNA, the CDR3 is TGTGCCAGCAGCCGACTAGCGGGGCTTTACAATGAGCAGTTCTTC. Encoded protein: CASSRLAGLYNEQFF.

This clonotype came up a few times. The chain is built from TRBV4-2 and TRBJ1-1; D remains unclear. Trimming left V 6 bases short and J 11 bases short, with 16 bases between. The germline gives CDR1 LGHNA, CDR2 YNFKEQ. CDR3 size: 12 residues. The CDR3 coding sequence is TGTGCCAGCAGTGGTCCCAGCCAGAAGGCTTTCTTT. Protein sequence: CASSGPSQKAFF.

The CDR3: CASSKTGTDGDTQYF. The CDR3 coding sequence is TGTGCCAGCAGTAAGACCGGGACAGATGGGGATACGCAGTATTTT. V gene TRBV6-4 combines with J gene TRBJ2-3; TRBD1 agrees at 7 bases. Germline V CDR1 and CDR2: MRHNA, SNTAGT. CDR3 size: 15 residues. The trim removed 5 bases at V and 6 bases at J, leaving 11 bases unmatched.

The chain uses TRBV9 and TRBJ2-7; D may be TRBD1 (6 bases). V was clipped by 5 bases and J by 2 bases, with 14 bases between them. CDR3 length: 14 amino acids. The germline V gene has CDR1 SGDLS and CDR2 YYNGEE. CDR3 in amino acids: CASSADRSAYEQYF. CDR3 DNA sequence: TGTGCCAGCAGTGCCGACAGGTCCGCCTACGAGCAGTACTTC.

This clonotype was seen only a few times. This chain connects TRBV7-9 to TRBJ2-2; no firm D call. Germline V lookup: CDR1 SEHNR, CDR2 FQNEAQ (reference sequence). The CDR3 consists of 12 residues. Trimming took off 5 bases at V and 3 bases at J, with 4 bases between the two ends. The CDR3 DNA sequence: TGTGCCAGCAGCGAATACACCGGGGAGCTGTTTTTT. Amino acid sequence: CASSEYTGELFF.

This clonotype was found a few times. The CDR3, as DNA: TGTGCCAGCAGCTTTTCACAGCCTTATGGCTACACCTTC. Translated, it gives CASSFSQPYGYTF. The chain combines TRBV7-9 with TRBJ1-2; D gene ambiguous. Germline V gene lookup returns CDR1 SEHNR and CDR2 FQNEAQ (reference sequence). Deletions cut 3 bases from V and 5 bases from J, with 10 bases between. The CDR3 runs 13 residues.

There are a few counts of this clonotype. This chain links TRBV6-2 or TRBV6-3 with TRBJ1-1; D not certain. CDR1 and CDR2 (germline): MNHEY, SVGEGT. The V end was cut by 8 bases, the J end by 0 bases, with 10 bases between. CDR3 size: 13 residues. CDR3 residues: CASGSFMNTEAFF. The CDR3 nucleotides are TGTGCCAGCGGCTCGTTCATGAACACTGAAGCTTTCTTT.

This clonotype was detected a few times. This chain links TRBV5-1 with TRBJ2-5; D is uncertain. With 0 bases removed from V and 3 bases from J, the gap between germline ends came to 6 bases. Germline-derived CDR1 and CDR2 are SGHRS and YFSETQ. This CDR3 comprises 13 residues. CDR3 nucleotides: TGCGCCAGCAGCTTGGGCAGTAAAGAGACCCAGTACTTC. It codes for CASSLGSKETQYF.

About this clonotype itself: At one end the junction does not follow the germline gene, possibly because of a read error. The J gene is TRBJ1-1, the V gene TRBV4-3; no clear D gene. Germline values: CDR1 LGHNA, CDR2 YSLEER. The CDR3 contains 14 residues. CDR3 nucleotides: TGCTCCAGCAGCCAAGATGGCAGGAACACTGAAGCTTTCTTT. Its translation: CSSSQDGRNTEAFF.

The table lists this clonotype with many counts. V usage is TRBV20-1 and J usage is TRBJ1-6; possible D gene TRBD1, 5 bases. V lost 7 bases to trimming and J lost 10 bases, with 17 bases between them. The CDR3 has 13 residues. Germline V lookup: CDR1 DFQATT, CDR2 SNEGSKA (reference sequence). CDR3 sequence (DNA): TGCAGTGTCAACCCAGGGAACGTCTCACCCCTCCACTTT. Protein sequence: CSVNPGNVSPLHF.

CDR3 sequence reads: CASSKGRETHEQYV. CDR3 coding DNA: TGTGCCAGCAGCAAAGGACGGGAAACCCACGAGCAGTACGTC. The chain uses TRBV21-1 and TRBJ2-7; the DNA was not compared with TRBD1, the D call given in the table. TRBV21-1 is recorded as a pseudogene. The CDR3 loop spans 14 amino acids.

This clonotype was seen a few times. The chain combines TRBV27 with TRBJ2-5; D remains ambiguous. This CDR3 contains 13 residues. The V and J ends lost 4 bases and 2 bases respectively, with 8 bases between them. Germline CDR1 and CDR2: MNHEY and SMNVEV (reference sequence). DNA of the CDR3: TGTGCCAGCAGTTGGGCACAGCAAGAGACCCAGTACTTC. Encoded protein: CASSWAQQETQYF.